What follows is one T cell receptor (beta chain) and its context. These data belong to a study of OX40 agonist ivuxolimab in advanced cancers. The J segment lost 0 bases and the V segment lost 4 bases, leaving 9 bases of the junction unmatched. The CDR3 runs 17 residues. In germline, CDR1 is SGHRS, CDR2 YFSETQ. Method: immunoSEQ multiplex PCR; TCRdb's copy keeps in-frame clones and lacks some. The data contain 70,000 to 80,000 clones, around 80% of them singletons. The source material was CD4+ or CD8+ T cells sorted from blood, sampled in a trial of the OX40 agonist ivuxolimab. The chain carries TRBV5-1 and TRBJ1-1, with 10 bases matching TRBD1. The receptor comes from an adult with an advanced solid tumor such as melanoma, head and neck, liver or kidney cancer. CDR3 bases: TGCGCCAGCAGCCCCGGACAGGGGGACCACATGAACACTGAAGCTTTCTTT. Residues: CASSPGQGDHMNTEAFF. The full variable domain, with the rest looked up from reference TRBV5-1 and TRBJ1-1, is KAGVTQTPRYLIKTRGQQVTLSCSPISGHRSVSWYQQTPGQGLQFLFEYFSETQRNKGNFPGRFSGRQFSNSRSEMNVSTLELGDSALYLCASSPGQGDHMNTEAFFGQGTRLTVV.